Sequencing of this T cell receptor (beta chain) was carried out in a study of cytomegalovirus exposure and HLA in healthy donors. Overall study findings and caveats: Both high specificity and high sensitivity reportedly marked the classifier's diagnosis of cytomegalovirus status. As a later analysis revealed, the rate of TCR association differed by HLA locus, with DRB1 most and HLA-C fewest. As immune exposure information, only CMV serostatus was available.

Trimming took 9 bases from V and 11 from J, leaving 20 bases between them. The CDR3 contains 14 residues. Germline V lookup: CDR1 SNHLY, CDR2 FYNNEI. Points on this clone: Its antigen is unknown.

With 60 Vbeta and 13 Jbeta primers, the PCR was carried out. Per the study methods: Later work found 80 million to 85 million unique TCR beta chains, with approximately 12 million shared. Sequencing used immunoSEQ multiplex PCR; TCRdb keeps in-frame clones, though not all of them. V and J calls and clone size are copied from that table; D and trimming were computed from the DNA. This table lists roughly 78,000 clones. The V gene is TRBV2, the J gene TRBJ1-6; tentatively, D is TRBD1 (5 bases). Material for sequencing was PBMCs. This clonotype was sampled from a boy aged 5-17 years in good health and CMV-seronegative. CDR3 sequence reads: CARHSGTGGTPLHF. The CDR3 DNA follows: TGTGCCAGGCACTCTGGGACGGGAGGTACACCCCTCCACTTT.